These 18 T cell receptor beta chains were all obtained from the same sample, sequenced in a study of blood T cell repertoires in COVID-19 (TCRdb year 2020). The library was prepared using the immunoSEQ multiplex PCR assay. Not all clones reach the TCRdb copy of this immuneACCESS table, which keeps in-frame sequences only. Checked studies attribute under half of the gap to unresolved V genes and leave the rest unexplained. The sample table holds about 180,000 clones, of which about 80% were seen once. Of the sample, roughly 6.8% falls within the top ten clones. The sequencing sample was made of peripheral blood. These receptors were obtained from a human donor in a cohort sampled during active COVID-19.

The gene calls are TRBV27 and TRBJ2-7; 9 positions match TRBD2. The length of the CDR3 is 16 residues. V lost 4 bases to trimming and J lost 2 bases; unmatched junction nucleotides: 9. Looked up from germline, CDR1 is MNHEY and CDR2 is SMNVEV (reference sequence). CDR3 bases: TGTGCCAGCAGTTCGTTTGGGACTAGCAGAACCTACGAGCAGTACTTC. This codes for CASSSFGTSRTYEQYF.

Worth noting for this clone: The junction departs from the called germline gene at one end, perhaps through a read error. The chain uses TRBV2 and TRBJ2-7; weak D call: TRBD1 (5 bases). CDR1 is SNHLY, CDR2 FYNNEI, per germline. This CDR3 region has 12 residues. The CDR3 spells CASSEGQKMGPF. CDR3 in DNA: TGTGCCAGCAGTGAAGGACAGAAAATGGGCCCCTTC.

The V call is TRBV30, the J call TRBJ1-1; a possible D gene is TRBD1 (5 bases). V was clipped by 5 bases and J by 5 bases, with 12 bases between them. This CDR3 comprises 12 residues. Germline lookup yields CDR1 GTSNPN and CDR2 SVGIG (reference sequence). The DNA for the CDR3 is TGTGCCTGGTCCCAGGGATGGACTGAAGCTTTCTTT. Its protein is CAWSQGWTEAFF.

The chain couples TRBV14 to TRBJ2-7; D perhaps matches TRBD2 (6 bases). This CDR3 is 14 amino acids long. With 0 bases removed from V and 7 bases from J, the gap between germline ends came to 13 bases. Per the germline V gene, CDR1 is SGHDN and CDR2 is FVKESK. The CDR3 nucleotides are TGTGCCAGCAGCCAAGAGTGGGGGGTGCAAGAGCAGTACTTC. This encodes CASSQEWGVQEQYF.

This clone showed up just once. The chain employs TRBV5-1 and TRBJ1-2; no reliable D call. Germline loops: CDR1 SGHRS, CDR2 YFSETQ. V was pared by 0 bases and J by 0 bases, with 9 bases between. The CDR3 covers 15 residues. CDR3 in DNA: TGCGCCAGCAGCTTGGGAGGAGACGCTAACTATGGCTACACCTTC. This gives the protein CASSLGGDANYGYTF. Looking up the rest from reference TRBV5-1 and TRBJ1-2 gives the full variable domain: KAGVTQTPRYLIKTRGQQVTLSCSPISGHRSVSWYQQTPGQGLQFLFEYFSETQRNKGNFPGRFSGRQFSNSRSEMNVSTLELGDSALYLCASSLGGDANYGYTFGSGTRLTVV.

The chain's CDR3 is CSASLQGIGGYTF. Written as DNA, the CDR3 is TGCAGTGCTAGTTTACAGGGTATTGGTGGCTACACCTTC. V is TRBV20-1 and J is TRBJ1-2; D is perhaps TRBD1 (6 bases). The germline CDR1 and CDR2 sequences are DFQATT and SNEGSKA (reference sequence). V was cut by 3 bases and J by 7 bases, with 15 bases left in between. The CDR3 consists of 13 residues.

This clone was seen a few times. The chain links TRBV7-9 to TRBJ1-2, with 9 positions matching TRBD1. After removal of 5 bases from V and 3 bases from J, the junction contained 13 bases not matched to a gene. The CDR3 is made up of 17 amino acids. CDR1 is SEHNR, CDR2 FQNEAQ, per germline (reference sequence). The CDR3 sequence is CASSRTGTGRKYYGYTF. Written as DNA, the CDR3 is TGTGCCAGCAGCCGTACCGGGACAGGGCGAAAGTACTATGGCTACACCTTC.

DNA of the CDR3: TGTGCCAGCAGCTTATTAGGAGACGGCTACACCTTC. Its translation: CASSLLGDGYTF. V is TRBV7-8 and J is TRBJ1-2, with D hard to call. V dropped 2 bases and J dropped 8 bases, with 9 bases sitting between them. The CDR3 sequence is 12 residues long. Germline V gene data show CDR1 as SGHVS and CDR2 as FQNEAQ.

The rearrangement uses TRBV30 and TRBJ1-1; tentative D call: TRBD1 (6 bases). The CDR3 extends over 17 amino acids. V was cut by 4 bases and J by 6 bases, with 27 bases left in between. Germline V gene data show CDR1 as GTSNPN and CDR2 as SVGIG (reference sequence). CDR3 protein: CAWTRQLGGTRPAEAFF. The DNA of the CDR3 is TGTGCCTGGACCAGACAGCTAGGGGGTACTAGACCCGCTGAAGCTTTCTTT.

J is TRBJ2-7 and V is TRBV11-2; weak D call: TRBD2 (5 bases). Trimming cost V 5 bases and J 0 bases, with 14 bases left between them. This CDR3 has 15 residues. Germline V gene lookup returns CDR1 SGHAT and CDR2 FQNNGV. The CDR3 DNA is TGTGCCAGCAGCCCGGGAATGGGGAGCTCCTACGAGCAGTACTTC. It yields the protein CASSPGMGSSYEQYF.

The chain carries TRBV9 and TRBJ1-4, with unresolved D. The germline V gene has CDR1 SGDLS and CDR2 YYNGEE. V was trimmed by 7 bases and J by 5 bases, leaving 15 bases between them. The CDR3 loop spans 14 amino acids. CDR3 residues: CASGETRLNEKLFF. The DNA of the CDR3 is TGTGCCAGCGGAGAAACACGATTAAATGAAAAACTGTTTTTT.

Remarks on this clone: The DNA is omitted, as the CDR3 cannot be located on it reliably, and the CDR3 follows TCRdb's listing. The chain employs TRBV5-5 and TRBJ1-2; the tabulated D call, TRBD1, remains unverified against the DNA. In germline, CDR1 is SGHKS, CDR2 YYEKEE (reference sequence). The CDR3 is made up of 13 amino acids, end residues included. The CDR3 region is CASSFGTGSFLAF.

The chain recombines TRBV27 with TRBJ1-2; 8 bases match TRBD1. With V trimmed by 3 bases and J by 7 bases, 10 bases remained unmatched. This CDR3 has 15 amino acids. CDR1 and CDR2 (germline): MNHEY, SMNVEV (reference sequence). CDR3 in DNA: TGTGCCAGCAGTTTGGACAGGGCGTTGTTTGCTGGCTACACCTTC. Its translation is CASSLDRALFAGYTF.

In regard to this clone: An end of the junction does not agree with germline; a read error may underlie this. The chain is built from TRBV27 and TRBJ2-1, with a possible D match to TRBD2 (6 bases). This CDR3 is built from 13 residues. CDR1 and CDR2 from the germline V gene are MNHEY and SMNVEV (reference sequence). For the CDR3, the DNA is TGTGCCAGCAGCCCCCACGGGGGAGTCGATCCGCTCTTC. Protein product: CASSPHGGVDPLF.

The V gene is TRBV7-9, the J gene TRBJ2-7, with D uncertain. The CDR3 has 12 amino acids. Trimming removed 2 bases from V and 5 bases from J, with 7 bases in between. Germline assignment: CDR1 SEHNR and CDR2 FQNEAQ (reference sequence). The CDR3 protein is CASSLNSNEQYF. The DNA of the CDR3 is TGTGCCAGCAGCTTAAATTCCAACGAGCAGTACTTC.

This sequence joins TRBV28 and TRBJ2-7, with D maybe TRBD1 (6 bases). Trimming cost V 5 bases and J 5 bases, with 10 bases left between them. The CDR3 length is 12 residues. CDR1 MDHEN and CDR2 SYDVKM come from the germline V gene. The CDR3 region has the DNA TGTGCCAGCAGTGAAAACAGGGACGAGCAGTACTTC. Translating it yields CASSENRDEQYF. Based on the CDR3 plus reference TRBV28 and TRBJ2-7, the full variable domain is DVKVTQSSRYLVKRTGEKVFLECVQDMDHENMFWYRQDPGLGLRLIYFSYDVKMKEKGDIPEGYSVSREKKERFSLILESASTNQTSMYLCASSENRDEQYFGPGTRLTVT.

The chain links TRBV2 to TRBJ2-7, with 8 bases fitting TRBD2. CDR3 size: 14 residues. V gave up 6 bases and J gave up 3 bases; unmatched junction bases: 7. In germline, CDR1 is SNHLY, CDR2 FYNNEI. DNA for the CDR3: TGTGCCAGCAGGGGCGGGGGGAGATTCTACGAGCAGTACTTC. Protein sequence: CASRGGGRFYEQYF.

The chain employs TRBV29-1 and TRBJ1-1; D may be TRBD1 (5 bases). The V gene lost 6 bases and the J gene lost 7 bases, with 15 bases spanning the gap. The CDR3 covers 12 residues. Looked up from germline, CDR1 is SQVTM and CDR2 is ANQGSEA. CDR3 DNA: TGCAGCGTACGTTACCGGGACTATGAAGCTTTCTTT. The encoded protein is CSVRYRDYEAFF.